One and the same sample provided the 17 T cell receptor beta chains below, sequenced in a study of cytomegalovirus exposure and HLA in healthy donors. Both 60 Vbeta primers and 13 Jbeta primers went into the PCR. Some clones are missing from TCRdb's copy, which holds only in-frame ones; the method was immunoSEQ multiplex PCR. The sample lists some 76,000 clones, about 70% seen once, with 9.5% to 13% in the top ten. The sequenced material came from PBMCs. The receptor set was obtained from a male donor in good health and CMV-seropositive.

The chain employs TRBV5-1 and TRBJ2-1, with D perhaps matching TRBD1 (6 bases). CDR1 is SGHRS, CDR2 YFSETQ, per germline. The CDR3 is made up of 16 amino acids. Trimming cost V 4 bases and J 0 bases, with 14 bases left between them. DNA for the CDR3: TGCGCCAGCAGCAAGACGGACAGCCCCTCCTACAATGAGCAGTTCTTC. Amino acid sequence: CASSKTDSPSYNEQFF.

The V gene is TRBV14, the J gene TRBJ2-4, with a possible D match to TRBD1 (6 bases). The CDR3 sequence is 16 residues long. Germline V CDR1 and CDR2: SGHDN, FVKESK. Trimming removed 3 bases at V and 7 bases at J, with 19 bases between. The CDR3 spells CASSQARGGAWNIQYF. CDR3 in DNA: TGTGCCAGCAGCCAGGCTCGTGGGGGCGCTTGGAACATTCAGTACTTC.

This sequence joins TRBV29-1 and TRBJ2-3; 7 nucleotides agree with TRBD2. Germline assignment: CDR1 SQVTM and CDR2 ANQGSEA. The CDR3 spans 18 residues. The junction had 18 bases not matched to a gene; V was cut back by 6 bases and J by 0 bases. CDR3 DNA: TGCAGCGTAGTCCCGGGGCGGGAGATTGAAACTAGCACAGATACGCAGTATTTT. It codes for CSVVPGREIETSTDTQYF.

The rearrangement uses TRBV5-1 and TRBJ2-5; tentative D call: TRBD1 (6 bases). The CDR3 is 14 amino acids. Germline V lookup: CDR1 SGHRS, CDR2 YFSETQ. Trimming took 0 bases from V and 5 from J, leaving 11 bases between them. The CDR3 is CASSLVRGGETQYF. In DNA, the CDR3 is TGCGCCAGCAGCTTGGTCAGGGGTGGCGAGACCCAGTACTTC.

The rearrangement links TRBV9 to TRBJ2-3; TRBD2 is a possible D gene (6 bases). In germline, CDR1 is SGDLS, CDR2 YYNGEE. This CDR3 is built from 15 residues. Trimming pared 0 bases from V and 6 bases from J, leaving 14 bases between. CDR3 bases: TGTGCCAGCAGCGTAGATTGGGGAGGTGGGGATACGCAGTATTTT. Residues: CASSVDWGGGDTQYF.

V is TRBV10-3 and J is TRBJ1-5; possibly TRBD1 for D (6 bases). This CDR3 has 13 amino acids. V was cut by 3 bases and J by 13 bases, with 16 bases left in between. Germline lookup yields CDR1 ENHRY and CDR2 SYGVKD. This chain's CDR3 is CAISEGGGHSQHF. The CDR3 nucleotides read TGTGCCATCAGTGAAGGGGGGGGGCATTCTCAGCATTTT.

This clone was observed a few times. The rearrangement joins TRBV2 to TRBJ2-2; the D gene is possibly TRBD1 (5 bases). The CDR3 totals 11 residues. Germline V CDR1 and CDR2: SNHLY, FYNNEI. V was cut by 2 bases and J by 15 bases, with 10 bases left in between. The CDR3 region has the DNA TGTGCCAGCAGTGAAAACAGGAAGATGTTTTTT. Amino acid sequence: CASSENRKMFF.

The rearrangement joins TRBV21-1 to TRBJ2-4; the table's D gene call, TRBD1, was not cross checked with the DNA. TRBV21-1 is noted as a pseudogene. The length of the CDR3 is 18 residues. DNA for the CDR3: TGTGCCACCTATTATCCCGGGACAGGGGTATTGGGCAAAAACATTCAGTACTTC. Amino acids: CATYYPGTGVLGKNIQYF.

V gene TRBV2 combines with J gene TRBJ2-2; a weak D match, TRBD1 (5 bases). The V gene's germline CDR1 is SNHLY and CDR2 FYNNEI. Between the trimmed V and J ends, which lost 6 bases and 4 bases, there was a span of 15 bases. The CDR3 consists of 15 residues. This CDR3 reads CASRGPTELTGELFF. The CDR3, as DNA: TGTGCCAGCAGGGGGCCGACAGAGCTCACCGGGGAGCTGTTTTTT.

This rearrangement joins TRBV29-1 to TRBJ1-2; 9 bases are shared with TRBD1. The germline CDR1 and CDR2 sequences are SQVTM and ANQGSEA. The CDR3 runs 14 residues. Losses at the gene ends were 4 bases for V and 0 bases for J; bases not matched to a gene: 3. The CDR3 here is CSVGGTGPNYGYTF. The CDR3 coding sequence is TGCAGCGTTGGGGGGACAGGGCCTAACTATGGCTACACCTTC.

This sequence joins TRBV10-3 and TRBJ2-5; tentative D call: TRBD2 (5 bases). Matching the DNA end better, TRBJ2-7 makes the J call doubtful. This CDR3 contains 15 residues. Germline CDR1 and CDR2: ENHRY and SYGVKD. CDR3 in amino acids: CAISDIGVSSYEQYF. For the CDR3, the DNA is TGTGCCATCAGTGATATCGGGGTAAGCTCCTACGAGCAGTACTTC.

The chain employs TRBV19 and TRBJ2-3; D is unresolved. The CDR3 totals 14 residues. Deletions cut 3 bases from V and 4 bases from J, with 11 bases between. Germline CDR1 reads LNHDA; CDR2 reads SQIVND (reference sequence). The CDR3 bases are TGTGCCAGTAGTATGAGAAAAGAGGCAGATACGCAGTATTTT. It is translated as CASSMRKEADTQYF. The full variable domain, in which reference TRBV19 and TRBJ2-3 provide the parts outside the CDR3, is DGGITQSPKYLFRKEGQNVTLSCEQNLNHDAMYWYRQDPGQGLRLIYYSQIVNDFQKGDIAEGYSVSREKKESFPLTVTSAQKNPTAFYLCASSMRKEADTQYFGPGTRLTVL.

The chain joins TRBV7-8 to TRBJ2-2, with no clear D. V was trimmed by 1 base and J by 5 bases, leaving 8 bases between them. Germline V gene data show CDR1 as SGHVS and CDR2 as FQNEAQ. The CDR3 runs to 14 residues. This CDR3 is CASSLVIVTGELFF. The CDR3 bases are TGTGCCAGCAGCTTAGTAATCGTAACCGGGGAGCTGTTTTTT.

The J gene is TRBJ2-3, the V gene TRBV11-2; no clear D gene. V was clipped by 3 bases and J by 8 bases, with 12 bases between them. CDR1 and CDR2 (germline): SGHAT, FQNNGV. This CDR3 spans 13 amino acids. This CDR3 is CASSFPPPGTQYF. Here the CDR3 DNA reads TGTGCCAGCAGCTTCCCGCCCCCCGGTACGCAGTATTTT.

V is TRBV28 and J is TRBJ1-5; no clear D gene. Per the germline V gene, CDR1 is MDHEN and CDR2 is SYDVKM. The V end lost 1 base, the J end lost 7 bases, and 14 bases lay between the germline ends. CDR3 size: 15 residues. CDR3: CASSLSLNFFQPQHF. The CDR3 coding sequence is TGTGCCAGCAGTTTATCTTTGAACTTTTTCCAGCCCCAGCATTTT.

DNA of the CDR3: TGTGCCAGCTCATCAGACCCAGACAGGAAGAGAGATGGCTACACCTTC. Encoded protein: CASSSDPDRKRDGYTF. The V gene is TRBV18, the J gene TRBJ1-2; D might be TRBD1 (6 bases). This CDR3 has 16 amino acids. Trimming took 5 bases from V and 6 from J, leaving 22 bases between them. Germline loops: CDR1 KGHSH, CDR2 LQKENI.

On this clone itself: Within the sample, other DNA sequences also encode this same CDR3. CDR3 in DNA: TGTGCCAGCAGTGACCGGGACAGAGACGAGCAGTACTTC. Amino acids: CASSDRDRDEQYF. V usage is TRBV6-1 and J usage is TRBJ2-7; 7 bases map to TRBD1. Germline V gene data show CDR1 as MNHNS and CDR2 as SASEGT. The V segment lost 3 bases and the J segment 5 bases; nucleotides outside the gene matches: 4. The CDR3 has 13 amino acids.